Following are 32 T cell receptor beta chains from one sample sequenced in a study of identical twins. From the 5' RACE reads, TCRdb called clonotypes with MiXCR, one entry per CDR3 protein. The repertoire holds around 570,000 distinct CDR3 sequences, with 9% to 10% as singletons. The sample also formed part of further work on yellow fever vaccine responses in identical twins.

Sequenced input: PBMCs. The receptors derive from a woman in her late teens or twenties in good health.

This clonotype was seen a few times. This rearrangement joins TRBV7-8 to TRBJ2-5, with 7 bases matching TRBD1. Germline assignment: CDR1 SGHVS and CDR2 FQNEAQ. J lost 6 bases, V lost 5 bases, and 12 bases had no gene match. The CDR3 sequence is 15 residues long. The CDR3 nucleotides are TGTGCCAGCAGCGAAATTGACAGGGCCGGGCAGACCCAGTACTTC. Protein product: CASSEIDRAGQTQYF.

Many counts were recorded for this clonotype. CDR3 sequence: CASSQAAGSSYNEQFF. CDR3 sequence (DNA): TGTGCCAGCAGCCAAGCGGCAGGGAGTTCCTACAATGAGCAGTTCTTC. The chain employs TRBV14 and TRBJ2-1; D is perhaps TRBD1 or TRBD2 (5 bases each). This CDR3 contains 16 residues. CDR1 SGHDN and CDR2 FVKESK come from the germline V gene. The V and J ends lost 1 base and 1 base respectively, with 11 bases between them.

The chain employs TRBV3-1 and TRBJ2-1; 8 bases agree with TRBD2. Germline assignment: CDR1 LGHDT and CDR2 YNNKEL (reference sequence). The CDR3 has 18 residues. V was pared by 11 bases and J by 7 bases, with 25 bases of the junction left unmatched. The CDR3 sequence: CAFWPTSGSKGSANEQFF. The CDR3 nucleotides are TGTGCCTTCTGGCCCACTAGCGGTAGTAAGGGGTCGGCAAATGAGCAGTTCTTC.

This clonotype was counted a few times. This rearrangement joins TRBV29-1 to TRBJ2-1, with 8 bases identical to TRBD2. The V gene's germline CDR1 is SQVTM and CDR2 ANQGSEA. This CDR3 comprises 14 residues. Germline trimming cut 6 bases from V and 6 bases from J; bases unmatched to any gene: 10. The CDR3 is CSVRSGRALNEQFF. CDR3 DNA sequence: TGCAGCGTCCGATCCGGGAGGGCCCTCAATGAGCAGTTCTTC.

V is TRBV20-1 and J is TRBJ2-1, with a possible D match to TRBD2 (7 bases). The CDR3 is 13 residues long. Germline assignment: CDR1 DFQATT and CDR2 SNEGSKA (reference sequence). Trimming stripped 1 base from V and 7 bases from J, with 11 bases between. CDR3 sequence reads: CSARGGGLNEQFF. CDR3 nucleotide sequence: TGCAGTGCTAGAGGGGGGGGCCTGAATGAGCAGTTCTTC.

This clonotype turned up a few times. The chain combines TRBV10-1 with TRBJ2-3, with D perhaps matching TRBD2 (6 bases). CDR1 and CDR2 (germline): WNHNN, SYGVQD (reference sequence). V was trimmed by 1 base and J by 3 bases, leaving 8 bases between them. CDR3 length: 14 residues. This CDR3 is CASSEFGGTDTQYF. Written as DNA, the CDR3 is TGCGCCAGCAGTGAGTTTGGGGGGACAGATACGCAGTATTTT.

A few counts support this clonotype. V is TRBV24-1 and J is TRBJ2-1; perhaps TRBD2 as D (6 bases). CDR3 length: 16 residues. Germline V CDR1 and CDR2: KGHDR, SFDVKD. Trimming removed 3 bases at V and 7 bases at J, with 18 bases between. Written as DNA, the CDR3 is TGTGCCACCAGTGATGAGGGACTGTTTCCCCCTAATGAGCAGTTCTTC. Protein product: CATSDEGLFPPNEQFF.

This clonotype appeared many times. V is TRBV10-3 and J is TRBJ2-4; D is possibly TRBD1 (5 bases). Trimming pared 5 bases from V and 0 bases from J, leaving 17 bases between. The germline CDR1 and CDR2 sequences are ENHRY and SYGVKD. The CDR3 sequence is 17 residues long. The CDR3 DNA sequence: TGTGCCATCAGTCAGGATGAGACAGTGCTAGCCAAAAACATTCAGTACTTC. This codes for CAISQDETVLAKNIQYF.

The rearrangement joins TRBV15 to TRBJ2-6; 7 nucleotides align to TRBD1. This CDR3 is 18 amino acids long. With V trimmed by 3 bases and J by 0 bases, 8 bases remained unmatched. Germline lookup yields CDR1 LNHNV and CDR2 YYDKDF (reference sequence). The DNA for the CDR3 is TGTGCCACCAGCAGTCCCCGGGACAGAGGCTCTGGGGCCAACGTCCTGACTTTC. This sequence encodes CATSSPRDRGSGANVLTF.

The chain uses TRBV4-3 and TRBJ2-3, with TRBD1 as a possible D gene (6 bases). The CDR3 runs 14 residues. V lost 0 bases to trimming and J lost 14 bases, with 18 bases between them. Per the germline V gene, CDR1 is LGHNA and CDR2 is YSLEER. CDR3 sequence (DNA): TGCGCCAGCAGCCAAGATGTGGGGACACCCACCAGGTATTTT. Its translation is CASSQDVGTPTRYF.

This clonotype was recorded a few times. This sequence joins TRBV12-3 or TRBV12-4 and TRBJ2-7; TRBD1 matches 10 bases. There are 14 residues in the CDR3. Germline trimming cut 0 bases from V and 6 bases from J; bases unmatched to any gene: 2. In nucleotides, the CDR3 is TGTGCCAGCAGTTTAGCGGGACAGGGGACCGAGCAGTACTTC. Translation: CASSLAGQGTEQYF.

This clonotype was seen many times. The DNA of the CDR3 is TGCAGCGAGACTAGCGGGAGGGCCCATGAGCAGTTCTTC. Translation gives CSETSGRAHEQFF. This chain connects TRBV29-1 to TRBJ2-1, with 14 bases identical to TRBD2. Germline V lookup: CDR1 SQVTM, CDR2 ANQGSEA. CDR3 length: 13 residues. Losses at the gene ends were 7 bases for V and 8 bases for J; bases not matched to a gene: 4.

There are a few counts of this clonotype. This chain uses TRBV18 with TRBJ1-1; TRBD1 matches 8 bases. CDR3 size: 18 residues. Germline assignment: CDR1 KGHSH and CDR2 LQKENI. V dropped 3 bases and J dropped 1; count of bases not matched to a gene: 13. CDR3 protein: CASSPTGDPFSSNTEAFF. The CDR3, as DNA: TGTGCCAGCTCACCGACAGGGGACCCCTTCTCTTCGAACACTGAAGCTTTCTTT.

The rearrangement joins TRBV5-1 to TRBJ2-1, with 11 bases identical to TRBD2. Trimming took 4 bases from V and 6 from J; bases not matched to a gene: 9. The germline V gene encodes CDR1 SGHRS and CDR2 YFSETQ. CDR3 length: 16 amino acids. The DNA for the CDR3 is TGCGCCAGCAGCCAGACGACTAGCGGGGTTGGCAATGAGCAGTTCTTC. It yields the protein CASSQTTSGVGNEQFF.

This clonotype came up many times. J is TRBJ2-1 and V is TRBV7-9; the D is unclear. Germline loops: CDR1 SEHNR, CDR2 FQNEAQ (reference sequence). V was clipped by 3 bases and J by 4 bases, with 7 bases between them. The length of the CDR3 is 13 residues. CDR3 in amino acids: CASSLDGYNEQFF. The CDR3 bases are TGTGCCAGCAGCTTGGACGGATACAATGAGCAGTTCTTC.

In this sample, this clonotype turned up many times. This chain links TRBV20-1 with TRBJ2-1; maybe TRBD1 (5 bases). Trimming pared 3 bases from V and 7 bases from J, leaving 13 bases between. CDR3 length: 13 residues. Looked up from germline, CDR1 is DFQATT and CDR2 is SNEGSKA (reference sequence). The CDR3 here is CSASLWQGNEQFF. DNA for the CDR3: TGCAGTGCTAGTCTGTGGCAGGGTAATGAGCAGTTCTTC.

This clonotype was seen a few times. The V gene is TRBV18, the J gene TRBJ2-5, with a weak D call TRBD1 (6 bases). There are 16 residues in the CDR3. V gave up 2 bases and J gave up 5 bases, with 18 bases separating them. Germline CDR1 KGHSH, CDR2 LQKENI. The CDR3 coding sequence is TGTGCCAGCTCACCAGGTATCGGACAGCTGGGGGAGACCCAGTACTTC. Translated: CASSPGIGQLGETQYF.

This clonotype was picked up a small number of times. The rearrangement links TRBV2 to TRBJ1-1; TRBD1 might be the D (5 bases). There are 12 residues in the CDR3. Per germline, CDR1 SNHLY and CDR2 FYNNEI. Trimming removed 11 bases at V and 7 bases at J, with 17 bases between. The CDR3 region has the DNA TGTGCCGTATCCAAGAGGGGCGTTGAAGCTTTCTTT. It encodes CAVSKRGVEAFF.

This clonotype was recorded a few times. The chain has TRBV29-1 and TRBJ1-1; 9 nucleotides line up with TRBD1. After removal of 8 bases from V and 2 bases from J, the junction contained 6 bases not matched to a gene. The CDR3 runs to 13 residues. Per germline, CDR1 SQVTM and CDR2 ANQGSEA. CDR3 region: CSSWDRENTEAFF. CDR3 nucleotides: TGCAGCTCCTGGGACAGGGAAAACACTGAAGCTTTCTTT.

In this sample, this clonotype turned up many times. The rearrangement links TRBV7-9 to TRBJ2-3; 12 nucleotides match TRBD2. There are 15 residues in the CDR3. With V trimmed by 5 bases and J by 6 bases, 6 bases remained unmatched. Germline assignment: CDR1 SEHNR and CDR2 FQNEAQ (reference sequence). CDR3 residues: CASSETSGRRDTQYF. The CDR3 DNA is TGTGCCAGCAGCGAAACTAGCGGGAGGCGGGATACGCAGTATTTT.

Only a few counts were recorded for this clonotype. The V gene is TRBV7-3, the J gene TRBJ2-3; D remains unclear. Looked up from germline, CDR1 is SGHTA and CDR2 is FQGTGA. The CDR3 totals 15 residues. Trimming removed 0 bases from V and 0 bases from J, with 7 bases in between. Written as DNA, the CDR3 is TGTGCCAGCAGCTTAACTAGCTATAGCACAGATACGCAGTATTTT. It yields the protein CASSLTSYSTDTQYF.

This clonotype was seen only a few times. The chain combines TRBV4-1 with TRBJ2-1, with D possibly matching TRBD2 (6 bases). Germline V CDR1 and CDR2: MGHRA, YSYEKL. Trimming took 1 base from V and 2 from J, leaving 18 bases between them. The CDR3 extends over 18 amino acids. CDR3 in DNA: TGCGCCAGCAGCCAAGGGGGATCGAACGGGAGCACCTACAATGAGCAGTTCTTC. It is translated as CASSQGGSNGSTYNEQFF.

To note about this clonotype: This sequence may be a read error, since a much larger clone differs from it by one base. The V gene is TRBV12-5, the J gene TRBJ2-5, with 8 positions matching TRBD2. Germline V CDR1 and CDR2: LGHNT, FRNRAP. The CDR3 loop spans 17 amino acids. This CDR3 is CASGLGAPGLGGETQCF. Here the CDR3 DNA reads TGTGCTAGTGGTTTGGGCGCCCCGGGACTAGGCGGAGAGACCCAGTGCTTC.

The chain carries TRBV12-3 or TRBV12-4 and TRBJ2-4; D is perhaps TRBD2 (7 bases). The CDR3 totals 13 residues. The V end was cut by 6 bases, the J end by 9 bases, with 15 bases between. CDR3 sequence: CASSPGEGLIQYF. The CDR3 DNA reads TGTGCCAGCAGCCCAGGGGAGGGACTCATTCAGTACTTC.

This clonotype was found many times. This chain links TRBV10-3 with TRBJ2-2; D tentatively reads TRBD1 or TRBD2 (5 bases each). The germline V gene has CDR1 ENHRY and CDR2 SYGVKD. V gave up 7 bases and J gave up 0 bases, with 18 bases separating them. The CDR3 consists of 17 residues. DNA for the CDR3: TGTGCCATCACCCCGGGACCGAACTTCGCGAACACCGGGGAGCTGTTTTTT. This sequence encodes CAITPGPNFANTGELFF.

V gene TRBV30 combines with J gene TRBJ1-5; 7 bases align to TRBD1. With V trimmed by 4 bases and J by 3 bases, 6 bases remained unmatched. Germline V gene data show CDR1 as GTSNPN and CDR2 as SVGIG (reference sequence). The CDR3 extends over 14 amino acids. CDR3 amino acids: CAWKGAWNNQPQHF. The CDR3 DNA reads as TGTGCCTGGAAGGGGGCTTGGAACAATCAGCCCCAGCATTTT.

A few counts support this clonotype. The chain combines TRBV18 with TRBJ2-1; 14 bases are shared with TRBD2. The CDR3 runs 19 residues. J gave up 5 bases and V 5 bases, and 14 bases lay outside the gene matches. Germline CDR1 and CDR2: KGHSH and LQKENI. The chain's CDR3 is CASSAGLAGALSSDNEQFF. CDR3 nucleotides: TGTGCCAGCTCAGCGGGACTAGCGGGAGCACTTAGTAGCGACAATGAGCAGTTCTTC. Variable domain in full (rest from reference TRBV18 and TRBJ2-1): NAGVMQNPRHLVRRRGQEARLRCSPMKGHSHVYWYRQLPEEGLKFMVYLQKENIIDESGMPKERFSAEFPKEGPSILRIQQVVRGDSAAYFCASSAGLAGALSSDNEQFFGPGTRLTVL.

This clonotype was seen repeatedly, ten times or more. The V and J genes are TRBV12-3 or TRBV12-4 and TRBJ2-3; D is unresolved. CDR3 size: 14 residues. V gave up 5 bases and J gave up 5 bases, with 14 bases separating them. Here the CDR3 DNA reads TGTGCCAGCAGTAACCGGCGCGGCGGAGATACGCAGTATTTT. Translating it yields CASSNRRGGDTQYF.

This chain uses TRBV7-8 with TRBJ1-4; TRBD1 aligns across 7 bases. The CDR3 totals 16 residues. V lost 0 bases, J lost 4 bases, and 5 bases stayed unmatched. Germline values: CDR1 SGHVS, CDR2 FQNEAQ. The CDR3 here is CASSLAWDRFNEKLFF. The CDR3 DNA is TGTGCCAGCAGCTTAGCCTGGGACAGATTTAATGAAAAACTGTTTTTT. Complete variable domain (other parts from reference TRBV7-8 and TRBJ1-4): GAGVSQSPRYKVAKRGQDVALRCDPISGHVSLFWYQQALGQGPEFLTYFQNEAQLDKSGLPSDRFFAERPEGSVSTLKIQRTQQEDSAVYLCASSLAWDRFNEKLFFGSGTQLSVL.

The chain employs TRBV20-1 and TRBJ2-7, with 12 bases matching TRBD2. The CDR3 spans 16 residues. Germline CDR1 is DFQATT and CDR2 is SNEGSKA (reference sequence). The ends lost 6 bases at V and 0 bases at J; junction bases unmatched: 9. The CDR3 reads CSAKPLAGGGSYEQYF. The DNA for the CDR3 is TGCAGTGCCAAGCCGCTAGCGGGAGGGGGCTCCTACGAGCAGTACTTC.

This CDR3 is CASSPGVDIQYF. In DNA form, the CDR3 reads TGTGCCAGCTCACCAGGGGTAGACATTCAGTACTTC. V is TRBV18 and J is TRBJ2-4; D gene unclear. This CDR3 has 12 residues. Germline lookup yields CDR1 KGHSH and CDR2 LQKENI. Trimming removed 2 bases at V and 8 bases at J, with 7 bases between.

This clonotype has a count of ten or more. The chain has TRBV4-3 and TRBJ2-3; D gene ambiguous. Germline V gives CDR1 LGHNA, CDR2 YSLEER. Trimming took 1 base from V and 1 from J, leaving 18 bases between them. The CDR3 contains 18 residues. DNA of the CDR3: TGCGCCAGCAGCCAAGGCCCCCCTGGAAACTCACGCACAGATACGCAGTATTTT. The encoded protein is CASSQGPPGNSRTDTQYF.